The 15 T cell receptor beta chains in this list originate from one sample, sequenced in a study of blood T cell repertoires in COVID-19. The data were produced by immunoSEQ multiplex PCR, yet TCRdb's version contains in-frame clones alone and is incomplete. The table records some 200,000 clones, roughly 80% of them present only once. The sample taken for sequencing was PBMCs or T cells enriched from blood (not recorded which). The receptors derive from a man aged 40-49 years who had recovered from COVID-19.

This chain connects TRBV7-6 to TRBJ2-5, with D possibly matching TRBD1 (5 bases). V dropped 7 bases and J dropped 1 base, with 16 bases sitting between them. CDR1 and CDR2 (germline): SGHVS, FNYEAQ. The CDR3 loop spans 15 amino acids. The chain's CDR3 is CASTAYQGAQETQYF. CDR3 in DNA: TGTGCCAGCACAGCTTATCAAGGGGCCCAAGAGACCCAGTACTTC.

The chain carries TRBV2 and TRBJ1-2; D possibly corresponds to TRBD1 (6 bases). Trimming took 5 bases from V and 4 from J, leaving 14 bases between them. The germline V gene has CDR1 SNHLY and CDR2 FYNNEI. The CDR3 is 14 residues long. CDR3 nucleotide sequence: TGTGCCAGCAGTAACGAGGGGGAAACCTATGGCTACACCTTC. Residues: CASSNEGETYGYTF.

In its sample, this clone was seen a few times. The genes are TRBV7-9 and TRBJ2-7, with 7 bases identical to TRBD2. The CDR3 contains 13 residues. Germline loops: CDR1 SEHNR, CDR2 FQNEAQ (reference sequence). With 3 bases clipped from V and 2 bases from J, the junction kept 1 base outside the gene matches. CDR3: CASSFGGAYEQYV. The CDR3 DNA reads TGTGCCAGCAGCTTTGGGGGGGCCTACGAGCAGTACGTC.

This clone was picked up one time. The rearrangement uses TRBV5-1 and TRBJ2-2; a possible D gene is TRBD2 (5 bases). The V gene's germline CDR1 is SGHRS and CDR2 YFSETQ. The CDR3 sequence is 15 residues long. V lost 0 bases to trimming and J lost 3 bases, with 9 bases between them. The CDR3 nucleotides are TGCGCCAGCAGCTTGGTCGGGCGGGACACCGGGGAGCTGTTTTTT. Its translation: CASSLVGRDTGELFF.

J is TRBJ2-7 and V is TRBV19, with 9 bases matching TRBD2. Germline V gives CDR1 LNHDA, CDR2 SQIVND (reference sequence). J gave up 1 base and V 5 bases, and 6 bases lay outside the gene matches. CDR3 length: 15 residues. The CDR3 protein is CASSSQREESYEQYV. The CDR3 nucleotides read TGTGCCAGTAGTTCTCAGCGGGAGGAGTCCTACGAGCAGTACGTC.

The CDR3 nucleotides are TGTGCCAGCAGCCCTCGACAGGGTGAGGCAGATACGCAGTATTTT. This translates into CASSPRQGEADTQYF. The genes are TRBV3-1 (or the pseudogene TRBV3-2) and TRBJ2-3, with TRBD1 matching over 7 bases. CDR1 LGHDT and CDR2 YNNKEL come from the germline V gene (reference sequence). This CDR3 has 15 residues. With V trimmed by 4 bases and J by 4 bases, 8 bases remained unmatched.

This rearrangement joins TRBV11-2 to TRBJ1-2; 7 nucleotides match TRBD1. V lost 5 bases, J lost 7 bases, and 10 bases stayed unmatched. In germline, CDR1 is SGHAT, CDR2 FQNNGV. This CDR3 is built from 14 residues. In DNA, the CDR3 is TGTGCCAGCAGCGCCCACACAGGGGAGGTTGGCTACACCTTC. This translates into CASSAHTGEVGYTF.

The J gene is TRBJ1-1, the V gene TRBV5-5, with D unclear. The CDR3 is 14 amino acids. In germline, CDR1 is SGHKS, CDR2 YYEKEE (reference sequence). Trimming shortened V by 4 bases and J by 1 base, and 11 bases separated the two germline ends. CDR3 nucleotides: TGTGCCAGCAGCACGCGGGGTGGGAACACTGAAGCTTTCTTT. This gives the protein CASSTRGGNTEAFF.

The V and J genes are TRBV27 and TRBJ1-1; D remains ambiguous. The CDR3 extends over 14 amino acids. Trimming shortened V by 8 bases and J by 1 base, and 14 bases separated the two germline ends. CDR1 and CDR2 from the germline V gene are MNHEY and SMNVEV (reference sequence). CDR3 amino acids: CASGPAGKNTEAFF. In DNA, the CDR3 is TGTGCCAGCGGCCCAGCGGGGAAGAACACTGAAGCTTTCTTT.

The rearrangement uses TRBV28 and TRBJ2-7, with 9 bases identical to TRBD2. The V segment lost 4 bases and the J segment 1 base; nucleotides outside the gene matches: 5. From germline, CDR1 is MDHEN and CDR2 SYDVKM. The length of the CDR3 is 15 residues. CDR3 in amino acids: CASSSPSGNSYEQYF. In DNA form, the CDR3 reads TGTGCCAGCAGTTCCCCTAGCGGGAATTCCTACGAGCAGTACTTC.

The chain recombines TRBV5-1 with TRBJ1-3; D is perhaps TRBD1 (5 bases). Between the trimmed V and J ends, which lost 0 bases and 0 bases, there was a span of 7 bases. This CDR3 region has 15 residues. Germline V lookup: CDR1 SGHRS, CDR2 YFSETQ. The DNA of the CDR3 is TGCGCCAGCAGCTTGGCGGGGGTCTCTGGAAACACCATATATTTT. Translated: CASSLAGVSGNTIYF.

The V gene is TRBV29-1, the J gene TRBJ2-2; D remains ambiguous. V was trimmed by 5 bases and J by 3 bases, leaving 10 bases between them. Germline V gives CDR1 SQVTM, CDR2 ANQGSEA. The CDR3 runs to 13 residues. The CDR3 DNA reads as TGCAGCGTTTATCCCGGAGACACCGGGGAGCTGTTTTTT. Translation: CSVYPGDTGELFF.

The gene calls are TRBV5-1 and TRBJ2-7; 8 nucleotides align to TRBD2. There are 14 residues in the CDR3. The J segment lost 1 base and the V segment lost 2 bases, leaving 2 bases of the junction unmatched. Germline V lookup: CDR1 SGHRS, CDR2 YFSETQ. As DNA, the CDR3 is TGCGCCAGCAGCTTAGGACTAGCTTCCTACGAGCAGTACTTC. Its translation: CASSLGLASYEQYF.

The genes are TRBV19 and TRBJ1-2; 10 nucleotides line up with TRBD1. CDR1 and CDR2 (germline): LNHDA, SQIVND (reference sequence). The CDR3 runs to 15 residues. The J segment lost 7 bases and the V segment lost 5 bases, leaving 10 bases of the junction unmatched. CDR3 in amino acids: CASSPLGQGTGGYTF. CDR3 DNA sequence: TGTGCCAGTAGTCCCCTGGGACAGGGGACGGGTGGCTACACCTTC.

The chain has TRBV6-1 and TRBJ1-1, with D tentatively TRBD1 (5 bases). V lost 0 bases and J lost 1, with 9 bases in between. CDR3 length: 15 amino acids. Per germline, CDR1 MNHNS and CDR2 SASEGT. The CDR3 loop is CASSEAAGSNTEAFF. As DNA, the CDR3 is TGTGCCAGCAGTGAAGCGGCAGGGTCGAACACTGAAGCTTTCTTT.